One and the same sample provided the 3 T cell receptor beta chains below, sequenced in a study of OX40 agonist ivuxolimab in advanced cancers. Libraries were prepared by immunoSEQ multiplex PCR; TCRdb keeps only in-frame clonotypes and omits some of them. The table has roughly 27,000 clones, approximately 81% seen once. Sequencing was performed on CD4+ or CD8+ T cells sorted from blood, taken in a trial of the OX40 agonist ivuxolimab. Every receptor here comes from an adult with an advanced solid tumor such as melanoma, head and neck, liver or kidney cancer.

V is TRBV30 and J is TRBJ2-1, with D tentatively TRBD2 (7 bases). The CDR3 has 13 amino acids. Germline-derived CDR1 and CDR2 are GTSNPN and SVGIG (reference sequence). The V gene lost 8 bases and the J gene lost 5 bases, with 16 bases spanning the gap. In DNA form, the CDR3 reads TGTGCCGGTAGGGGGGGAGGGCACAATGAGCAGTTCTTC. Translating gives CAGRGGGHNEQFF.

The chain links TRBV7-2 to TRBJ2-5, with D perhaps TRBD2 (6 bases). Germline V gene sequence: CDR1 SGHTA, CDR2 FQGNSA. CDR3 length: 16 residues. The V end was cut by 2 bases, the J end by 5 bases, with 18 bases between. The CDR3 region has the DNA TGTGCCAGCAGCTTAAACTGGGGACCGGGGGTTGAGACCCAGTACTTC. This translates into CASSLNWGPGVETQYF. Together with reference TRBV7-2 and TRBJ2-5, the CDR3 gives the full variable domain: GAGVSQSPSNKVTEKGKDVELRCDPISGHTALYWYRQSLGQGLEFLIYFQGNSAPDKSGLPSDRFSAERTGGSVSTLTIQRTQQEDSAVYLCASSLNWGPGVETQYFGPGTRLLVL.

The gene calls are TRBV14 and TRBJ2-7; D unresolved. CDR1 and CDR2 from the germline V gene are SGHDN and FVKESK. V shed 1 base and J shed 5 bases, with 9 bases lying between them. The CDR3 extends over 13 amino acids. CDR3 loop: CASSQVIDNEQYF. CDR3 in DNA: TGTGCCAGCAGCCAAGTGATTGATAACGAGCAGTACTTC.